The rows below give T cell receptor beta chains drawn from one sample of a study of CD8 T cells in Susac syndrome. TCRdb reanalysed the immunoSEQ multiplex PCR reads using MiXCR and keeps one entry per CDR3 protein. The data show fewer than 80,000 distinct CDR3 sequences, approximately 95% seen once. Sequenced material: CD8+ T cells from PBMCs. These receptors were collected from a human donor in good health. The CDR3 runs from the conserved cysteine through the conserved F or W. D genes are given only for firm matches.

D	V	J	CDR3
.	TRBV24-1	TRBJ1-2	CATSDLEESYGYTF
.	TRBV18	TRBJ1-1	CASSHSMELNTEAFF
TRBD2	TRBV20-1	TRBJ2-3	CSAWEAGGLTDTQYF
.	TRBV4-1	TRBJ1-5	CASSQELSQPQHF
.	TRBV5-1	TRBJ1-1	CASSSVGGQQEAFF
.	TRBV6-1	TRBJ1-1	CASGPGFMNTEAFF
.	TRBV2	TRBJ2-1	CASSAQTGPYNEQFF
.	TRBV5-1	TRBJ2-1	CASSLPQGLAYNEQFF
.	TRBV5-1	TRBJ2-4	CASSLAGTRYF
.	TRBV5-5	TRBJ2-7	CASSLVAGSSYEQYF
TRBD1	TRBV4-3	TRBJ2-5	CASSQDLGQDRKETQYF
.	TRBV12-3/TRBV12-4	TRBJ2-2	CASSSTVFTGELFF
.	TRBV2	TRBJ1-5	CASSDYKLNQPQHF
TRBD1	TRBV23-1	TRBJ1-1	CASRIRGQSNTEAFF